This TCR beta chain was sequenced during a study of CXCR3-negative and CXCR3-positive naive CD8 T cells. General study results and limits: Relative to CXCR3-negative naive cells, CXCR3-positive naive cells had more hydrophobic TRB CDR3s. Memory, not naive, CXCR3-negative and CXCR3-positive cells differed in TRBV-TRBJ usage.

All TRB cDNA libraries came from 5' RACE performed with UMI labels. TCRdb reprocessed the 5' RACE reads and keeps a single row for each CDR3 protein, giving no DNA. Its table lists about 110,000 distinct CDR3 sequences. The germline V gene encodes CDR1 LGHNA and CDR2 YSLEER. The CDR3 is 14 amino acids. The authors gated naive CD8+ T cells as CD45RO-CCR7+CD27+CD95-. As to this clonotype: Its target is not known.

The sequenced sample was naive CXCR3+ CD8+ T cells from blood. Subset in this sample: CD45RO-CCR7+CD27+CD95- naive CD8+ T cells expressing CXCR3 (TNR3+). The TCR originated in a human donor in good health. Some clones in this sample may be carry-over from other donors' samples. The chain uses TRBV4-3 and TRBJ2-1; the TRBD1 assignment by TCRdb is unverifiable without DNA. The CDR3 sequence is CASSHPGGLNEQFF.